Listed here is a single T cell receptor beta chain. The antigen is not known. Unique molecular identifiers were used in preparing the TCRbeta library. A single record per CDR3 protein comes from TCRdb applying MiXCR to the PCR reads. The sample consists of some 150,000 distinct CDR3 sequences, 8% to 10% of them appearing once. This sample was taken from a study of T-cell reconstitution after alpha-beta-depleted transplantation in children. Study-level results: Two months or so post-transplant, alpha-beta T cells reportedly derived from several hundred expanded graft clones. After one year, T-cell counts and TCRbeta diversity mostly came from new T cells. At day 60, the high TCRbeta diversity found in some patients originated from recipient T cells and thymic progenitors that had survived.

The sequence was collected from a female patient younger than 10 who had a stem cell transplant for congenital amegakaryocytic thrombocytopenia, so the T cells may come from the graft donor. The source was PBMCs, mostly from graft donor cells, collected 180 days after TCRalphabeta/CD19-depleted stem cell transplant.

CDR3 residues: CAWSVNRVGQQFF. CDR3 nucleotides: TGTGCCTGGAGTGTAAACAGGGTAGGTCAGCAGTTCTTC. V gene TRBV30 combines with J gene TRBJ2-1; tentatively, D is TRBD1 (6 bases). This CDR3 region has 13 residues. V dropped 0 bases and J dropped 11 bases, with 14 bases sitting between them. Germline values: CDR1 GTSNPN, CDR2 SVGIG (reference sequence).